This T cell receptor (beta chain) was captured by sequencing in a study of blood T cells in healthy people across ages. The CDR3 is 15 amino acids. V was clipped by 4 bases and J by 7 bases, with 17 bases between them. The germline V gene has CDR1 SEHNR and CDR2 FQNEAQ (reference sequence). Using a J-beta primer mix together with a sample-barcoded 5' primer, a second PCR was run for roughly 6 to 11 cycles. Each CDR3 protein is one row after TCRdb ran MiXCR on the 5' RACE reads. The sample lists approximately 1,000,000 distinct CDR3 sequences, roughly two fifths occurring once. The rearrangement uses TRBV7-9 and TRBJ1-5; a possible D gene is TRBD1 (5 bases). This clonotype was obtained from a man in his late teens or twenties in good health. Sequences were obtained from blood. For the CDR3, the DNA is TGTGCCAGCAGCTCCAGCGGGGCCCCCCTCCAGCCCCAGCATTTT. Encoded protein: CASSSSGAPLQPQHF. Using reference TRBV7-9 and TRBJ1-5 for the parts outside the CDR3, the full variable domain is DTGVSQNPRHKITKRGQNVTFRCDPISEHNRLYWYRQTLGQGPEFLTYFQNEAQLEKSRLLSDRFSAERPKGSFSTLEIQRTEQGDSAMYLCASSSSGAPLQPQHFGDGTRLSIL.